The sequence of this T cell receptor (beta chain) was determined in a study of T cell responses to AZD1222 COVID-19 vaccine. Overall study context: Second-dose intervals near 4 or 12 weeks were combined.

General study findings and limits: Most donors were white British and more were female, and clonal diversity was possibly underestimated.

Profiled with immunoSEQ multiplex PCR; TCRdb holds only in-frame clones, not every one. This sample has over 90,000 clones, with 84% found just once. J gave up 8 bases and V 5 bases, and 10 bases lay outside the gene matches. CDR1 is SGHVS, CDR2 FQNEAQ, per germline. This CDR3 is built from 15 residues. On this clone itself: Antigen: not known.

This material consisted of peripheral blood, taken on day 0 of AZD1222 vaccination. This TCR came from an adult in good health. The rearrangement links TRBV7-8 to TRBJ2-1; TRBD1 agrees at 9 bases. CDR3 sequence: CASSLTGTGRDEQFF. Here the CDR3 DNA reads TGTGCCAGCAGCCTCACCGGGACAGGGAGGGATGAGCAGTTCTTC.